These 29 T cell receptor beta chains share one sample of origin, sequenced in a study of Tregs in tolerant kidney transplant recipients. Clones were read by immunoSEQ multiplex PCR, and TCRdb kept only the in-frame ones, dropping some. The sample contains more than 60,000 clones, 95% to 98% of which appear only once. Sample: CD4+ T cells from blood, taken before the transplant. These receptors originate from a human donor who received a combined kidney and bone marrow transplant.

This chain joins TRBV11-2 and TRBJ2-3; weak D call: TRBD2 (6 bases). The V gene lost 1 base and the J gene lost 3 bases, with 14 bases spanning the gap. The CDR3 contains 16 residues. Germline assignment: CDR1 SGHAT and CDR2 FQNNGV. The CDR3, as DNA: TGTGCCAGCAGCTTAGCCGTTGGCGGGGTTACAGATACGCAGTATTTT. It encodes CASSLAVGGVTDTQYF.

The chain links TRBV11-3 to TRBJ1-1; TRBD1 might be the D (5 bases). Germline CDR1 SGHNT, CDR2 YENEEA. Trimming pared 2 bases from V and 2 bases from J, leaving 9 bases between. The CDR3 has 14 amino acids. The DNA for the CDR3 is TGTGCCAGCAGCTTATCGACAGTCAACACTGAAGCTTTCTTT. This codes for CASSLSTVNTEAFF.

The chain's CDR3 is CASCNSNQPQHF. The DNA for the CDR3 is TGTGCCAGCTGTAATAGCAATCAGCCCCAGCATTTT. The chain carries TRBV2 and TRBJ1-5, with no clear D. The V end lost 8 bases, the J end lost 0 bases, and 5 bases lay between the germline ends. The germline V gene encodes CDR1 SNHLY and CDR2 FYNNEI. The CDR3 is 12 residues long.

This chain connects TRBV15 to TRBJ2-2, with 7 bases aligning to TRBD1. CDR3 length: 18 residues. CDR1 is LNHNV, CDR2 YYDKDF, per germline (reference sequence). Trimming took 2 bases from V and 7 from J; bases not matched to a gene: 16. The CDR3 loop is CATSRRHLYRGLGGELFF. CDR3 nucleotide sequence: TGTGCCACCAGCAGAAGGCACCTCTACAGGGGTTTGGGCGGGGAGCTGTTTTTT.

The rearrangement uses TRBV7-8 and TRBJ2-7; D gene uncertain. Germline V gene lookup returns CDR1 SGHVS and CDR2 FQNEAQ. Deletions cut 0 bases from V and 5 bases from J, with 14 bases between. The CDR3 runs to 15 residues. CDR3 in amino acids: CASSLAEVRYNEQYF. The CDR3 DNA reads TGTGCCAGCAGCTTAGCCGAGGTACGATACAACGAGCAGTACTTC.

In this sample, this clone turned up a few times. In DNA, the CDR3 is TGTGCCAGCAGCTTTGACAGGGAAGAGACCCAGTACTTC. Protein: CASSFDREETQYF. The chain is built from TRBV11-2 and TRBJ2-5; TRBD1 matches at 7 bases. This CDR3 contains 13 residues. The V gene end was trimmed by 3 bases and the J gene end by 3 bases; junction bases not matched to a gene: 1. Germline V CDR1 and CDR2: SGHAT, FQNNGV.

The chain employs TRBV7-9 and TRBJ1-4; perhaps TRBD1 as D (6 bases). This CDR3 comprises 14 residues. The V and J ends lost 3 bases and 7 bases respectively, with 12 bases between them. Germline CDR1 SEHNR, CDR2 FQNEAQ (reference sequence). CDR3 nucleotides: TGTGCCAGCAGCTTCGACAGGCAGACTGAAAAACTGTTTTTT. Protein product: CASSFDRQTEKLFF.

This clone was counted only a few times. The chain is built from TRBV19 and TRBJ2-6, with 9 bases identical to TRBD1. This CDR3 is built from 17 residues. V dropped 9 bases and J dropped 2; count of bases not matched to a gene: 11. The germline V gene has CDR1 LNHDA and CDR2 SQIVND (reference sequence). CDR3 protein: CASRPGQGSPGANVLTF. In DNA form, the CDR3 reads TGTGCCAGCCGACCGGGACAGGGAAGTCCTGGGGCCAACGTCCTGACTTTC.

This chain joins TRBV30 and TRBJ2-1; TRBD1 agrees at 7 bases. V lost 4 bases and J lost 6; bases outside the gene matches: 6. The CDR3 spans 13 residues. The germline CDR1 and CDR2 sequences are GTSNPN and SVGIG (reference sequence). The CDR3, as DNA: TGTGCCTGGACCAAGGGGACAGTCAATGAGCAGTTCTTC. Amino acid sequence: CAWTKGTVNEQFF.

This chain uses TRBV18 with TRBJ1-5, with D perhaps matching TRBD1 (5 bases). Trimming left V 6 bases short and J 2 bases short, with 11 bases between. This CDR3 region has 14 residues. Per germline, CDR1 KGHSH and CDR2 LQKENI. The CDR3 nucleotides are TGTGCCAGCTCCGGGGGGGTTGGCAATCAGCCCCAGCATTTT. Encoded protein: CASSGGVGNQPQHF.

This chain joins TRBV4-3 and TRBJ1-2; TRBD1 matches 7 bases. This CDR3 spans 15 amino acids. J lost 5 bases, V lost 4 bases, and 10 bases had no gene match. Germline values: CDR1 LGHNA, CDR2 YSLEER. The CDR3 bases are TGCGCCAGCAGCCGAACCGGACAGGCTGGGTATGGCTACACCTTC. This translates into CASSRTGQAGYGYTF.

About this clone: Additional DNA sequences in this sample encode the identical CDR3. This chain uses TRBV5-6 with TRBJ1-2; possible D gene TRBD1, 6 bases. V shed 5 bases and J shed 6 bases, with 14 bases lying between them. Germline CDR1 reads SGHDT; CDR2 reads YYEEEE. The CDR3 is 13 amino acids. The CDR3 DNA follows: TGTGCCAGCAGACGCGACAGGTATGATGGCTACACCTTC. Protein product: CASRRDRYDGYTF. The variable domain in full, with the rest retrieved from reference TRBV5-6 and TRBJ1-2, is DAGVTQSPTHLIKTRGQQVTLRCSPKSGHDTVSWYQQALGQGPQFIFQYYEEEERQRGNFPDRFSGHQFPNYSSELNVNALLLGDSALYLCASRRDRYDGYTFGSGTRLTVV.

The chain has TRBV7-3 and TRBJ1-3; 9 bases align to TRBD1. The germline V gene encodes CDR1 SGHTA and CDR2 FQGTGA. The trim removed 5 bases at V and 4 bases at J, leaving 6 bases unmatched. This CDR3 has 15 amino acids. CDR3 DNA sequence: TGTGCCAGCAGCGTGACAGGGGGTGACGGAAACACCATATATTTT. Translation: CASSVTGGDGNTIYF.

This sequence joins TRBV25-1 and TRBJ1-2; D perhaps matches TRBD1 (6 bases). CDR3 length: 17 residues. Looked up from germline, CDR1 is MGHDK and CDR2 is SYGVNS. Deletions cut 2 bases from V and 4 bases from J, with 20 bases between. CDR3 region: CASSEPNPLTGRYGYTF. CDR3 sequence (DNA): TGTGCCAGCAGTGAACCAAATCCGCTTACAGGGCGCTATGGCTACACCTTC.

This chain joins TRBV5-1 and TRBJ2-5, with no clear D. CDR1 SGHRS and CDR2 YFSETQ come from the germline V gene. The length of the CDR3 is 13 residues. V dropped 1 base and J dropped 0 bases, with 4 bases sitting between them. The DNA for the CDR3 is TGCGCCAGCAGCTTGTCAAACCAAGAGACCCAGTACTTC. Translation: CASSLSNQETQYF.

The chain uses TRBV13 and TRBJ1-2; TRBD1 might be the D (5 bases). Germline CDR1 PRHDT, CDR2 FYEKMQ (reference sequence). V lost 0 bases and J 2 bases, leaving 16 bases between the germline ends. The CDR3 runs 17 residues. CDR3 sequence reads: CASSLGGGLLSNYGYTF. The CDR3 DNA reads TGTGCCAGCAGCTTAGGTGGGGGACTCCTTTCCAACTATGGCTACACCTTC.

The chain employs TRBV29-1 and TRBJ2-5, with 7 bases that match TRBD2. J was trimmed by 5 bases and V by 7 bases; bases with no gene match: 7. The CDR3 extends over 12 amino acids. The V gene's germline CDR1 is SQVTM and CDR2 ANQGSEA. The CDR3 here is CSAPRGGETQYF. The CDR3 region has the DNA TGCAGCGCCCCAAGGGGAGGGGAGACCCAGTACTTC.

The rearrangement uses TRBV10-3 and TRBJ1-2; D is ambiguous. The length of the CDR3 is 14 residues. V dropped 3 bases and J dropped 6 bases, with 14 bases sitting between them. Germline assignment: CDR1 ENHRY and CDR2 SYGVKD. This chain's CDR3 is CAISERQDIDGYTF. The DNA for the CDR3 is TGTGCCATCAGTGAACGGCAGGATATTGATGGCTACACCTTC.

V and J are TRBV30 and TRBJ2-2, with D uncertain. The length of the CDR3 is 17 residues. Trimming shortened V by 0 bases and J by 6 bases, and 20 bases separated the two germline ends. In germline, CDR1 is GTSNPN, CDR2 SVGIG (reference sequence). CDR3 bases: TGTGCCTGGAGTGTAACCCGCAGTTTCCCCTCTTCCGGGGAGCTGTTTTTT. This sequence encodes CAWSVTRSFPSSGELFF.

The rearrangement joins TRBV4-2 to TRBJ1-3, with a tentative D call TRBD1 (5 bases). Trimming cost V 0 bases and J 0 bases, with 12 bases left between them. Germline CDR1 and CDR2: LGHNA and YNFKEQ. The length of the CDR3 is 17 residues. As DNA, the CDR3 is TGTGCCAGCAGCCAAGAGGGACTCCCGAGCTCTGGAAACACCATATATTTT. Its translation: CASSQEGLPSSGNTIYF.

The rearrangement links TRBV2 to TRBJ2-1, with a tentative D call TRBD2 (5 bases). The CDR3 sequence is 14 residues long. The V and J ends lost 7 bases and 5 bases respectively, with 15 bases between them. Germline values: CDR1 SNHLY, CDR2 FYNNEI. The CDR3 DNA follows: TGTGCCAGCACCCAAGTGAGGGCGGACAATGAGCAGTTCTTC. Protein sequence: CASTQVRADNEQFF.

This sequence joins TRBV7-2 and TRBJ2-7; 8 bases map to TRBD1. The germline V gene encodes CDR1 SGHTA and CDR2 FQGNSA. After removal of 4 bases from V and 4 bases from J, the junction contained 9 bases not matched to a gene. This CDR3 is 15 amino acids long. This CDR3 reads CASSSTRTGRYEQYF. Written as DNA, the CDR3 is TGTGCCAGCAGCTCAACTCGGACAGGGCGGTACGAGCAGTACTTC.

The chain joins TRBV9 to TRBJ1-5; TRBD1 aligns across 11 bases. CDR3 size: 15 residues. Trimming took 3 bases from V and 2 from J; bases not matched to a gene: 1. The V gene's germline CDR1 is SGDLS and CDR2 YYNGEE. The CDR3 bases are TGTGCCAGCAGCGGGGGACAGGGGGGCAATCAGCCCCAGCATTTT. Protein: CASSGGQGGNQPQHF. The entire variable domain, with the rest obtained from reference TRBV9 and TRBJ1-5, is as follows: DSGVTQTPKHLITATGQRVTLRCSPRSGDLSVYWYQQSLDQGLQFLIQYYNGEERAKGNILERFSAQQFPDLHSELNLSSLELGDSALYFCASSGGQGGNQPQHFGDGTRLSIL.

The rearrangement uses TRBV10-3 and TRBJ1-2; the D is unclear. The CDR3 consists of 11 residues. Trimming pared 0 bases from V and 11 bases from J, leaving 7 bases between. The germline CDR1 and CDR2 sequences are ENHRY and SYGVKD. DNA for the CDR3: TGTGCCATCAGTGAGTCTTGGGAGTACACCTTC. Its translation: CAISESWEYTF.

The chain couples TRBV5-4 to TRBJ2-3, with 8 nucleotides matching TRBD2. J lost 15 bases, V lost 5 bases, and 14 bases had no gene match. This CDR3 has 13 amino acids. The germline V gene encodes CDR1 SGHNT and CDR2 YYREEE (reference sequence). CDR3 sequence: CASSFTSGDTPYF. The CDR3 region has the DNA TGTGCCAGCAGTTTCACTAGCGGTGATACGCCTTATTTT.

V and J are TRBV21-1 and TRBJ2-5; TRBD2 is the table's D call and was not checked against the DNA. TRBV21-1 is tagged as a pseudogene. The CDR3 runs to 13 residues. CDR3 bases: TGTGCCAGCAGCCTCGCGGGAGGAGAGACCCAGTACTTC. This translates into CASSLAGGETQYF.

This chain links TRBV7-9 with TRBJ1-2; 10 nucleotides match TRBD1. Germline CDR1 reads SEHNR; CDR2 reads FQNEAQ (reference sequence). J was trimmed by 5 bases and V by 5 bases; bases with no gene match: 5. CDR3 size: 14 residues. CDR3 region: CASSPRTGGYGYTF. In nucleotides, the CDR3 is TGTGCCAGCAGCCCCCGGACAGGGGGGTATGGCTACACCTTC.

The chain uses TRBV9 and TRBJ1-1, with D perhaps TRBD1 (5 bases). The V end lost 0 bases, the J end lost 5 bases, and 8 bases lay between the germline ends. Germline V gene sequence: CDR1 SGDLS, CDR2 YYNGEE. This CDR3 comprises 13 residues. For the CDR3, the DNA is TGTGCCAGCAGCGTAGCAGGGTTAACTGAAGCTTTCTTT. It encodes CASSVAGLTEAFF.

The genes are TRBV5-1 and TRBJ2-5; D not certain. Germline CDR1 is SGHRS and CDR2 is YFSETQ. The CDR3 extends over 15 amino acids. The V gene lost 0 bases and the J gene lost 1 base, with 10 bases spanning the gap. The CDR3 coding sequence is TGCGCCAGCAGCTTGGCCTTCTCGGGCCAAGAGACCCAGTACTTC. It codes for CASSLAFSGQETQYF.